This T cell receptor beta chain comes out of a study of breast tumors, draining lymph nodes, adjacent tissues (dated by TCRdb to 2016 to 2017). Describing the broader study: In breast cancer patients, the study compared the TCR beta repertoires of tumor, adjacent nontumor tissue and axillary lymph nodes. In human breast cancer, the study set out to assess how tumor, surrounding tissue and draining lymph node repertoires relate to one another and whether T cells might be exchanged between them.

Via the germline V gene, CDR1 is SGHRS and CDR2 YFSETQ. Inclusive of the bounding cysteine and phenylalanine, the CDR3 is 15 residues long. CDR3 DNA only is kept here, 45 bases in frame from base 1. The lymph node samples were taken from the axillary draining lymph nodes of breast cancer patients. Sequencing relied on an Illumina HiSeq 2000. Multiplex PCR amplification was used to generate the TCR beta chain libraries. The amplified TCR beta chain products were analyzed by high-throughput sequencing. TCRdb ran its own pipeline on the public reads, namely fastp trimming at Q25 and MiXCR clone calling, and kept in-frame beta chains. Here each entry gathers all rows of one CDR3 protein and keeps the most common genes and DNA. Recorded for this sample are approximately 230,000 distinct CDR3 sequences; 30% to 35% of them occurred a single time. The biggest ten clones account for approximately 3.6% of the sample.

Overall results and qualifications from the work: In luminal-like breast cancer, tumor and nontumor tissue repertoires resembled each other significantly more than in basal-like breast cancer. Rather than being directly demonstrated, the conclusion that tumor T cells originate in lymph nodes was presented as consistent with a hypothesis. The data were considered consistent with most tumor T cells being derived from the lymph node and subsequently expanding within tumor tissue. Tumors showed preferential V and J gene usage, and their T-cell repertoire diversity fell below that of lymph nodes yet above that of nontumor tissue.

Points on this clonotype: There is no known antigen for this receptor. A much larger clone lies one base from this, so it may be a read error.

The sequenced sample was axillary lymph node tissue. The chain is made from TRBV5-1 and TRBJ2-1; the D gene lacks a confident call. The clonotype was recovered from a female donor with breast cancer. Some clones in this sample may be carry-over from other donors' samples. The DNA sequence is TGCGCCAGCAGCTCGATGATTGAGTCCTACAATGGGCAGTTCTTC. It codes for CASSSMIESYNGQFF.